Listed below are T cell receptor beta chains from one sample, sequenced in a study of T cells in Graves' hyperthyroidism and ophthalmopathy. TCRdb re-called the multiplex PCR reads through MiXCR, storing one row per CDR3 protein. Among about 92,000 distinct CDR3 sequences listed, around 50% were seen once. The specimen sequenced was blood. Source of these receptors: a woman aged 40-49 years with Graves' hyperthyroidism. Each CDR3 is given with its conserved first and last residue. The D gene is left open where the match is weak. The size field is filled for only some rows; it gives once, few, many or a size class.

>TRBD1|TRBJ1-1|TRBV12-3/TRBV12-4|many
CASSPGQGNTEAFF
TGTGCCAGCAGCCCTGGACAGGGGAACACTGAAGCTTTCTTT
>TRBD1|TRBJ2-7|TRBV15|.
CATSSVQGAYEQYF
TGTGCCACCAGCAGCGTACAGGGGGCCTACGAGCAGTACTTC
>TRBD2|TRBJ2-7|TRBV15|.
CATSVSGRGAYEQYF
TGTGCCACCAGCGTTAGCGGGAGAGGCGCCTACGAGCAGTACTTC
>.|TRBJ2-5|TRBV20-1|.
CNASLPSGETQYF
TGCAATGCTAGCCTTCCCAGTGGCGAGACCCAGTACTTC
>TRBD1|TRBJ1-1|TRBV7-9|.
CASSLGDRRTTEAFF
TGTGCCAGCAGCTTAGGGGACAGGCGGACCACTGAAGCTTTCTTT
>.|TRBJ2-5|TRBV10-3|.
CAISGVVGYETQYF
TGTGCCATCAGTGGGGTGGTGGGGTACGAGACCCAGTACTTC
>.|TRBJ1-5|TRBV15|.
CATSPTKSWARQPQHF
TGTGCCACCAGCCCCACGAAGTCGTGGGCGAGACAGCCCCAGCATTTC
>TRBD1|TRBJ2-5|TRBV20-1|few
CSARTGPGETQYF
TGCAGTGCTAGGACAGGGCCGGGAGAGACCCAGTACTTC
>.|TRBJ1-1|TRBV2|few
CASRGVTEAFF
TGTGCCAGCCGTGGGGTCACTGAAGCTTTCTTT
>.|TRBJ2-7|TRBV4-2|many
CASSQGGTRDEQYF
TGTGCCAGCAGCCAAGGCGGTACCCGCGACGAGCAGTACTTC
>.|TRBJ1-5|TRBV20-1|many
CSADDPGQNQPQHF
TGCAGTGCTGATGATCCGGGACAAAATCAGCCCCAGCATTTT
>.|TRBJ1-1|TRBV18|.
CASSPEGEGTEAFF
TGTGCCAGCTCACCAGAGGGGGAGGGCACTGAAGCTTTCTTT
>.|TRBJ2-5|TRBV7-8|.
CATSLGGGWETQYF
TGTGCCACCTCGTTAGGGGGAGGATGGGAGACCCAGTACTTC
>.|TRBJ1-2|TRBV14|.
CASTRSLAAWMGVQGYTF
TGTGCCAGCACCCGATCCCTAGCGGCTTGGATGGGTGTGCAGGGCTACACCTTC
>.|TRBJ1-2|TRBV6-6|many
CASSYEQAYGYTF
TGTGCCAGCAGTTACGAACAGGCCTATGGCTACACCTTC
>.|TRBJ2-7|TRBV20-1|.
CSARSAYEQYF
TGCAGTGCTAGGAGCGCCTACGAGCAGTACTTC
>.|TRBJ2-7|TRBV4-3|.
CASSQGGGLYEQYF
TGCGCCAGCAGCCAAGGAGGGGGTCTCTACGAGCAGTACTTC
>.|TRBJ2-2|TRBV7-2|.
CASSSGVYELFF
TGTGCCAGCAGCTCAGGGGTGTACGAGCTGTTTTTT
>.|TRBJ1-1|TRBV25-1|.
CATREPGGEASF
TGTGCCACCCGGGAACCCGGGGGTGAAGCTTCCTTT
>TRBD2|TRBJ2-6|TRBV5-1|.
CASSLERGSYVLTF
TGCGCCAGCAGCTTAGAGCGGGGATCCTACGTCCTGACTTTC
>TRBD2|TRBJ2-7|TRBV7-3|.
CASSLGLAGGPDEQYF
TGTGCCAGCAGCTTAGGACTAGCGGGAGGGCCCGATGAGCAGTACTTC
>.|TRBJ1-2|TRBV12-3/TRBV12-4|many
CASSLSGSTF
TGTGCCAGCAGTTTGAGTGGGTCCACCTTC
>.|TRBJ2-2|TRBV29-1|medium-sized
CSVWTGFGAGELFF
.
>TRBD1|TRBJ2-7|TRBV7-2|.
CASGLGQAYEQYF
TGTGCCAGCGGACTCGGACAGGCCTACGAGCAGTACTTC
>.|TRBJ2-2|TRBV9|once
CASSVGEDTGELFF
TGTGCCAGCAGCGTAGGGGAGGACACCGGGGAGCTGTTTTTT